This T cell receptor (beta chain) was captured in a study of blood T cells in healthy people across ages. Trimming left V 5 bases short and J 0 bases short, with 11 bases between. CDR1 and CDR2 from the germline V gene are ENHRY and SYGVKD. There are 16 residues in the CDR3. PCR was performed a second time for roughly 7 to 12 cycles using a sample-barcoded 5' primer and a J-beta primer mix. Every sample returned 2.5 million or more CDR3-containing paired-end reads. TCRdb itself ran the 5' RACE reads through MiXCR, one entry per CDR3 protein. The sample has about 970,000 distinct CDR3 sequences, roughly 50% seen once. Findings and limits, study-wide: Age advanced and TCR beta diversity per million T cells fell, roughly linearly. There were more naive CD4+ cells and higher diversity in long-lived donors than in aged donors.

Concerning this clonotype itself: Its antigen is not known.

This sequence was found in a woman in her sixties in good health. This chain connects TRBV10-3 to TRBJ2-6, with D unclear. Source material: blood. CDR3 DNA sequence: TGTGCCATCAGTCCCGATGCTGGCTCTGGGGCCAACGTCCTGACTTTC. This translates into CAISPDAGSGANVLTF.